The 32 T cell receptor beta chains below were found in one sample sequenced in a study of blood T cell repertoires in COVID-19. The table came from immunoSEQ multiplex PCR; TCRdb's copy has only in-frame clones and leaves some out. The profile shows about 60,000 clones, 70% to 80% of them singletons. The specimen was peripheral blood. The receptors shown here come from an older man with acute or convalescent COVID-19.

The chain joins TRBV7-8 to TRBJ1-1, with 7 bases aligning to TRBD1. The germline V gene encodes CDR1 SGHVS and CDR2 FQNEAQ. J was trimmed by 11 bases and V by 2 bases; bases with no gene match: 20. This CDR3 has 17 residues. CDR3 DNA sequence: TGTGCCAGCAGCTTACGTGACTTCAGGCTTGCCGGGACAGAGGCTTTCTTT. The encoded protein is CASSLRDFRLAGTEAFF.

The chain employs TRBV9 and TRBJ2-7; D gene unclear. In germline, CDR1 is SGDLS, CDR2 YYNGEE. V shed 0 bases and J shed 4 bases, with 11 bases lying between them. CDR3 length: 14 residues. CDR3 DNA: TGTGCCAGCAGCGTAGCACCTACTTCATACGAGCAGTACTTC. It encodes CASSVAPTSYEQYF.

The table lists this clone with a few counts. V and J are TRBV4-2 and TRBJ1-1, with D unclear. This CDR3 contains 14 residues. The germline V gene encodes CDR1 LGHNA and CDR2 YNFKEQ. Trimming cost V 0 bases and J 5 bases, with 10 bases left between them. DNA of the CDR3: TGTGCCAGCAGCCAAGATCTAAGATTTACTGAAGCTTTCTTT. Its protein is CASSQDLRFTEAFF.

V and J are TRBV19 and TRBJ1-1; TRBD1 matches 7 bases. V was clipped by 5 bases and J by 3 bases; unmatched bases: 6. Germline assignment: CDR1 LNHDA and CDR2 SQIVND (reference sequence). The CDR3 spans 14 residues. In nucleotides, the CDR3 is TGTGCCAGTAGTCTGGGCAGGGGGTACACTGAAGCTTTCTTT. This codes for CASSLGRGYTEAFF.

Only a few counts were recorded for this clone. The V call is TRBV2, the J call TRBJ1-1; 8 bases line up with TRBD1. The CDR3 sequence is 14 residues long. Germline CDR1 and CDR2: SNHLY and FYNNEI. Unmatched junction bases numbered 6, after V lost 6 bases and J lost 3 bases. This CDR3 is CASSLTGADTEAFF. CDR3 nucleotides: TGTGCCAGCAGCCTGACAGGGGCAGACACTGAAGCTTTCTTT.

The gene calls are TRBV5-1 and TRBJ1-2; a weak D match, TRBD1 (5 bases). Germline values: CDR1 SGHRS, CDR2 YFSETQ. This CDR3 spans 15 amino acids. V dropped 4 bases and J dropped 2 bases, with 15 bases sitting between them. The CDR3 spells CASSKGGDGNYGYTF. In DNA, the CDR3 is TGCGCCAGCAGCAAGGGCGGGGACGGGAACTATGGCTACACCTTC. The variable domain in full, with the rest retrieved from reference TRBV5-1 and TRBJ1-2, is KAGVTQTPRYLIKTRGQQVTLSCSPISGHRSVSWYQQTPGQGLQFLFEYFSETQRNKGNFPGRFSGRQFSNSRSEMNVSTLELGDSALYLCASSKGGDGNYGYTFGSGTRLTVV.

The chain links TRBV21-1 to TRBJ2-5; the tabulated D call, TRBD1, remains unverified against the DNA. TRBV21-1 is a documented pseudogene. The CDR3 sequence is 14 residues long. CDR3 coding DNA: TGTGCCAGTATTTCCGACAGGGAACAAGAGACCCAGTACTTC. The encoded protein is CASISDREQETQYF.

For the CDR3, the DNA is TGTGCCAGTCCACCGGCACAGGCCGCCCCGGATACGCAGTATTTT. Encoded protein: CASPPAQAAPDTQYF. The rearrangement joins TRBV19 to TRBJ2-3, with D possibly TRBD1 on 5 matching bases. CDR3 length: 15 residues. Germline values: CDR1 LNHDA, CDR2 SQIVND (reference sequence). V lost 8 bases and J 6 bases, leaving 21 bases between the germline ends.

V gene TRBV5-1 combines with J gene TRBJ1-2; the D gene is possibly TRBD1 (5 bases). The CDR3 is 13 amino acids. Germline V gives CDR1 SGHRS, CDR2 YFSETQ. The ends were cut back, 2 bases at V and 4 bases at J, with 9 bases in the middle. The CDR3 reads CASSFEGAYGYTF. In DNA, the CDR3 is TGCGCCAGCAGCTTCGAAGGGGCCTATGGCTACACCTTC.

In nucleotides, the CDR3 is TGTGCCAGCACGAGGGTGGGCGCTGAAGCTTTCTTT. Translated, it gives CASTRVGAEAFF. The chain links TRBV6-5 to TRBJ1-1; D is unresolved. Per the germline V gene, CDR1 is MNHEY and CDR2 is SVGAGI. V was clipped by 7 bases and J by 6 bases, with 12 bases between them. There are 12 residues in the CDR3.

This rearrangement joins TRBV5-1 to TRBJ2-7; possibly TRBD2 for D (5 bases). The length of the CDR3 is 15 residues. V lost 1 base, J lost 0 bases, and 11 bases lay in between. Germline V gene data show CDR1 as SGHRS and CDR2 as YFSETQ. The CDR3 region has the DNA TGCGCCAGCAGCTTGTATTCTAGCTTCTCCTACGAGCAGTACTTC. Its translation: CASSLYSSFSYEQYF.

The chain recombines TRBV21-1 with TRBJ2-7; the listed D gene, TRBD2, was not tested against the DNA. TRBV21-1 is a pseudogene segment. This CDR3 spans 15 amino acids. CDR3 bases: TGTGCCAGCAGCGCTATAGCGGGAGCCTCCTACGAGCAGTACTTC. Its translation is CASSAIAGASYEQYF.

The gene calls are TRBV10-3 and TRBJ2-2, with D perhaps matching TRBD2 (6 bases). From germline, CDR1 is ENHRY and CDR2 SYGVKD. The CDR3 runs to 14 residues. Between the trimmed V and J ends, which lost 10 bases and 5 bases, there was a span of 17 bases. The chain's CDR3 is CATRTGSGTGELFF. The CDR3 nucleotides are TGTGCCACGCGGACCGGGAGTGGAACCGGGGAGCTGTTTTTT.

CDR3 DNA sequence: TGTGCCAGCAGCACGGACAGGGGAGTTCAGCCCCAGCATTTT. The encoded protein is CASSTDRGVQPQHF. The rearrangement joins TRBV7-8 to TRBJ1-5, with 9 bases identical to TRBD1. In germline, CDR1 is SGHVS, CDR2 FQNEAQ. There are 14 residues in the CDR3. V shed 5 bases, J shed 6 bases, and the junction held 5 bases outside the gene matches.

V usage is TRBV6-5 and J usage is TRBJ2-1; D possibly corresponds to TRBD2 (6 bases). The V and J ends lost 6 bases and 0 bases respectively, with 9 bases between them. The CDR3 loop spans 14 amino acids. The germline CDR1 and CDR2 sequences are MNHEY and SVGAGI. CDR3 region: CASRLGSSYNEQFF. In DNA form, the CDR3 reads TGTGCCAGCAGACTCGGGAGCTCCTACAATGAGCAGTTCTTC.

This clone came up a few times. This chain joins TRBV15 and TRBJ2-7; D is ambiguous. Germline V gives CDR1 LNHNV, CDR2 YYDKDF (reference sequence). The CDR3 is 14 residues long. V lost 0 bases to trimming and J lost 1 base, with 7 bases between them. The CDR3 DNA sequence: TGTGCCACCAGCAGAGATTTGCAGTCCTACGAGCAGTACTTC. Its protein is CATSRDLQSYEQYF.

CDR3 residues: CASSFNDGSYEQYF. As DNA, the CDR3 is TGTGCCAGCAGCTTCAACGACGGGTCCTACGAGCAGTACTTC. The chain joins TRBV7-9 to TRBJ2-7; D ambiguous. The V gene lost 3 bases and the J gene lost 1 base, with 10 bases spanning the gap. Germline CDR1 and CDR2: SEHNR and FQNEAQ (reference sequence). The CDR3 length is 14 residues.

This chain joins TRBV7-8 and TRBJ1-1; 7 bases match TRBD1. V shed 5 bases, J shed 0 bases, and the junction held 3 bases outside the gene matches. The CDR3 loop spans 14 amino acids. Germline CDR1 and CDR2: SGHVS and FQNEAQ. CDR3 protein: CASSEGQMNTEAFF. Here the CDR3 DNA reads TGTGCCAGCAGCGAGGGACAGATGAACACTGAAGCTTTCTTT. The full variable domain, completed using reference TRBV7-8 and TRBJ1-1, is GAGVSQSPRYKVAKRGQDVALRCDPISGHVSLFWYQQALGQGPEFLTYFQNEAQLDKSGLPSDRFFAERPEGSVSTLKIQRTQQEDSAVYLCASSEGQMNTEAFFGQGTRLTVV.

The gene calls are TRBV7-8 and TRBJ1-4, with TRBD1 matching 10 bases. This CDR3 has 15 residues. The germline gives CDR1 SGHVS, CDR2 FQNEAQ. V was clipped by 2 bases and J by 10 bases; unmatched bases: 7. The CDR3 is CASSLRGTGDGKLFF. Here the CDR3 DNA reads TGTGCCAGCAGCTTACGTGGGACAGGGGACGGAAAACTGTTTTTT.

V usage is TRBV10-3 and J usage is TRBJ2-5, with 8 bases identical to TRBD2. This CDR3 contains 13 residues. Germline CDR1 reads ENHRY; CDR2 reads SYGVKD. The J segment lost 4 bases and the V segment lost 5 bases, leaving 3 bases of the junction unmatched. This chain's CDR3 is CAISLGGGETQYF. CDR3 nucleotide sequence: TGTGCCATCAGTCTCGGGGGGGGAGAGACCCAGTACTTC.

This chain links TRBV6-1 with TRBJ1-5; 8 bases agree with TRBD1. The trim removed 4 bases at V and 4 bases at J, leaving 9 bases unmatched. The germline gives CDR1 MNHNS, CDR2 SASEGT. This CDR3 has 16 residues. The CDR3 nucleotides read TGTGCCAGCAGTGGACAGGGGAAGGCGCTTAATCAGCCCCAGCATTTT. It yields the protein CASSGQGKALNQPQHF.

The V call is TRBV11-3, the J call TRBJ2-1; the match to TRBD2 covers 12 bases. V lost 5 bases, J lost 4 bases, and 3 bases stayed unmatched. The CDR3 is 15 residues long. Germline values: CDR1 SGHNT, CDR2 YENEEA. As DNA, the CDR3 is TGTGCCAGCAGCCGGACTAGCGGGGCATACAATGAGCAGTTCTTC. This encodes CASSRTSGAYNEQFF.

V is TRBV6-1 and J is TRBJ1-6; TRBD1 agrees at 7 bases. V shed 10 bases and J 6 bases; nucleotides not matched to a gene: 6. Germline CDR1 reads MNHNS; CDR2 reads SASEGT. The CDR3 is 13 amino acids. The CDR3 nucleotides read TGTGCCACGCACCGGGACAGTAATTCACCCCTCCACTTT. It is translated as CATHRDSNSPLHF.

This clone was observed once. The chain couples TRBV10-3 to TRBJ1-5, with a weak D call TRBD1 (5 bases). V was cut by 4 bases and J by 4 bases, with 8 bases left in between. From germline, CDR1 is ENHRY and CDR2 SYGVKD. The CDR3 extends over 13 amino acids. DNA of the CDR3: TGTGCCATCAGTGCAGGGTTGAATCAGCCCCAGCATTTT. It encodes CAISAGLNQPQHF.

This chain joins TRBV5-6 and TRBJ2-1; possible D gene TRBD1, 6 bases. The germline gives CDR1 SGHDT, CDR2 YYEEEE. Trimming removed 4 bases from V and 8 bases from J, with 10 bases in between. The CDR3 sequence is 12 residues long. The CDR3 coding sequence is TGTGCCAGCAGCCCACAGGGCTATGAGCAGTTCTTC. Translation: CASSPQGYEQFF. Filled out from reference TRBV5-6 and TRBJ2-1, the complete variable domain reads DAGVTQSPTHLIKTRGQQVTLRCSPKSGHDTVSWYQQALGQGPQFIFQYYEEEERQRGNFPDRFSGHQFPNYSSELNVNALLLGDSALYLCASSPQGYEQFFGPGTRLTVL.

This chain connects TRBV5-1 to TRBJ2-6; 7 positions agree with TRBD1. CDR3 size: 19 residues. The V and J ends lost 4 bases and 0 bases, in that order; junction bases with no gene match: 13. Germline CDR1 SGHRS, CDR2 YFSETQ. CDR3 residues: CASSHLVGQEHSGANVLTF. CDR3 bases: TGCGCCAGCAGCCACCTCGTCGGACAGGAACACTCTGGGGCCAACGTCCTGACTTTC.

The gene calls are TRBV11-2 and TRBJ1-1; 8 positions agree with TRBD1. The CDR3 is 14 residues long. Looked up from germline, CDR1 is SGHAT and CDR2 is FQNNGV. The junction had 8 bases not matched to a gene; V was cut back by 1 base and J by 10 bases. The DNA of the CDR3 is TGTGCCAGCAGCTTAGGACAGGGGACGAAGGGAGCTTTCTTT. Translated: CASSLGQGTKGAFF.

The rearrangement links TRBV6-5 to TRBJ2-1, with 12 bases aligning to TRBD2. Germline V lookup: CDR1 MNHEY, CDR2 SVGAGI. V gave up 11 bases and J gave up 5 bases; unmatched junction bases: 10. CDR3 length: 15 residues. The CDR3 DNA follows: TGTGCCGTCGAACCCGGACTAGCGGGGAACAATGAGCAGTTCTTC. Its protein product is CAVEPGLAGNNEQFF.

The chain uses TRBV19 and TRBJ2-1; 13 positions agree with TRBD2. V lost 7 bases and J lost 7; bases outside the gene matches: 4. This CDR3 comprises 14 residues. CDR1 and CDR2 from the germline V gene are LNHDA and SQIVND (reference sequence). CDR3 in amino acids: CASTWTSGSNEQFF. In DNA form, the CDR3 reads TGTGCCAGTACATGGACTAGCGGGAGTAATGAGCAGTTCTTC.

The chain combines TRBV5-8 with TRBJ2-3, with a weak D call TRBD1 (5 bases). The V and J ends lost 0 bases and 0 bases respectively, with 11 bases between them. Looked up from germline, CDR1 is SGHTS and CDR2 is YDEGEE. CDR3 length: 16 amino acids. The CDR3 DNA reads TGTGCCAGCAGCTTGGTACAGGACCTTAGCACAGATACGCAGTATTTT. This codes for CASSLVQDLSTDTQYF.

The CDR3 sequence is CASSQLPNRGGHVDEQYF. The CDR3 bases are TGTGCCAGCAGCCAACTACCGAACAGGGGAGGTCACGTCGACGAGCAGTACTTC. The J gene is TRBJ2-7, the V gene TRBV3-1 (or the pseudogene TRBV3-2), with D possibly matching TRBD1 (7 bases). Germline V gene sequence: CDR1 LGHDT, CDR2 YNNKEL (reference sequence). The CDR3 totals 18 residues. Trimming left V 2 bases short and J 5 bases short, with 25 bases between.

The chain employs TRBV10-3 and TRBJ2-7, with D perhaps matching TRBD2 (5 bases). The CDR3 length is 14 residues. V was trimmed by 0 bases and J by 5 bases, leaving 11 bases between them. CDR1 ENHRY and CDR2 SYGVKD come from the germline V gene. CDR3 sequence: CAISESFFGDEQYF. The CDR3 DNA is TGTGCCATCAGTGAGTCGTTTTTCGGGGACGAGCAGTACTTC.